Below, 10 T cell receptor beta chains from the same sample are listed, as sequenced in a study of cytomegalovirus exposure and HLA in healthy donors. The PCR was carried out with 60 Vbeta primers and 13 Jbeta primers. The method was immunoSEQ multiplex PCR; TCRdb's version includes in-frame clones alone and lacks a portion of them. The table lists roughly 70,000 clones. Input material: PBMCs. The receptors originated from a female donor in good health and CMV-seropositive.

The chain links TRBV5-6 to TRBJ1-5; 7 bases match TRBD1. The CDR3 has 14 residues. The V and J ends lost 1 base and 6 bases, in that order; junction bases with no gene match: 4. CDR1 is SGHDT, CDR2 YYEEEE, per germline. The CDR3 protein is CASSLRGGVQPQHF. The CDR3 DNA reads as TGTGCCAGCAGCTTGCGAGGGGGCGTTCAGCCCCAGCATTTT.

The chain couples TRBV5-1 to TRBJ1-3; D call uncertain. V lost 3 bases and J lost 3, with 13 bases in between. The CDR3 has 15 amino acids. Per germline, CDR1 SGHRS and CDR2 YFSETQ. The CDR3 region is CASSSGGTGGNTIYF. CDR3 bases: TGCGCCAGCAGCTCGGGAGGAACCGGTGGAAACACCATATATTTT.

The chain is built from TRBV6-5 and TRBJ2-5; a possible D gene is TRBD1 (6 bases). The DNA end lines up better with TRBJ2-7; the J call may be wrong. The CDR3 spans 13 residues. CDR1 is MNHEY and CDR2 is SVGAGI in the germline V gene. The CDR3 region has the DNA TGTGCCAGCAGTTATACAGGGCAATACGAGCAGTACTTC. This encodes CASSYTGQYEQYF.

The gene calls are TRBV6-1 and TRBJ2-5; 7 bases are a match to TRBD1. With the DNA end fitting TRBJ2-7 better, the J assignment may be wrong. This CDR3 is 13 amino acids long. Germline loops: CDR1 MNHNS, CDR2 SASEGT. The DNA of the CDR3 is TGTGCCAGCTCCCGGGACAGAGGGTACGAGCAGTACTTC. Translated, it gives CASSRDRGYEQYF.

CDR3: CAGQGAGELFF. In DNA, the CDR3 is TGCGCGGGGCAGGGGGCCGGGGAGCTGTTTTTT. V and J are TRBV29-1 and TRBJ2-2; weak D call: TRBD1 (7 bases). Germline CDR1 and CDR2: SQVTM and ANQGSEA. The CDR3 totals 11 residues.

The rearrangement joins TRBV5-1 to TRBJ1-1; 8 bases line up with TRBD1. Per the germline V gene, CDR1 is SGHRS and CDR2 is YFSETQ. This CDR3 has 15 residues. V gave up 0 bases and J gave up 6 bases; unmatched junction bases: 7. Here the CDR3 DNA reads TGCGCCAGCAGCTTGGGGGCGACAGGGGTCGCTGAAGCTTTCTTT. As protein: CASSLGATGVAEAFF.

J is TRBJ2-7 and V is TRBV29-1, with 8 bases fitting TRBD2. The CDR3 covers 17 residues. Trimming took 5 bases from V and 0 from J; bases not matched to a gene: 15. Germline CDR1 and CDR2: SQVTM and ANQGSEA. The CDR3: CSVSAGSSGISSYEQYF. The CDR3 nucleotides are TGCAGCGTTTCGGCAGGGAGTAGCGGGATAAGCTCCTACGAGCAGTACTTC.

J is TRBJ2-5 and V is TRBV7-6, with D maybe TRBD2 (6 bases). This CDR3 region has 18 residues. The V end was cut by 2 bases, the J end by 5 bases, with 24 bases between. Per the germline V gene, CDR1 is SGHVS and CDR2 is FNYEAQ. Here the CDR3 DNA reads TGTGCCAGCAGCTTAAGGGGTACACTGGAGGGAAGGCGGGAGACCCAGTACTTC. It codes for CASSLRGTLEGRRETQYF. Looking up the rest from reference TRBV7-6 and TRBJ2-5 gives the full variable domain: GAGVSQSPRYKVTKRGQDVALRCDPISGHVSLYWYRQALGQGPEFLTYFNYEAQQDKSGLPNDRFSAERPEGSISTLTIQRTEQRDSAMYRCASSLRGTLEGRRETQYFGPGTRLLVL.

V and J are TRBV19 and TRBJ2-2, with D possibly being TRBD2 (5 bases). CDR1 is LNHDA and CDR2 is SQIVND in the germline V gene (reference sequence). The germline V and J ends were trimmed by 7 bases and 6 bases, with 18 bases remaining between them. CDR3 length: 15 amino acids. The CDR3, as DNA: TGTGCCAGTACCAAAAGTCCTAGCTGGTCCGGGGAGCTGTTTTTT. Translation: CASTKSPSWSGELFF.

The chain employs TRBV7-2 and TRBJ2-1; D possibly corresponds to TRBD2 (5 bases). Germline CDR1 and CDR2: SGHTA and FQGNSA. The CDR3 sequence is 13 residues long. Deletions cut 5 bases from V and 5 bases from J, with 10 bases between. The CDR3 region is CASSVGLNNEQFF. CDR3 DNA: TGTGCCAGCAGCGTAGGACTCAACAATGAGCAGTTCTTC.